Listed below are T cell receptor beta chains from one sample, sequenced in a study of blood T cell repertoires in COVID-19. The repertoire was sequenced with immunoSEQ multiplex PCR; TCRdb's copy has only in-frame clones and lacks some. The profile covers tens of thousands of clones, with roughly 80% appearing a single time and 1.8% taken by the ten largest. The sample comprised peripheral blood. These receptors were collected from a woman in her sixties with acute or convalescent COVID-19. The CDR3 runs from the conserved cysteine through the conserved F or W. Some rows mark clone size as missing; the rest say once, few, many or name a class of expanded clone.

abundance	v_gene	j_gene	CDR3aa
-	TRBV28	TRBJ1-2	CASSLGGDNYGYTF
-	TRBV19	TRBJ2-7	CASSMTGGAEQYF
-	TRBV10-3	TRBJ2-5	CAISGGDVQETQYF
-	TRBV2	TRBJ1-1	CASSASRGRTEAFF
once	TRBV19	TRBJ2-1	CASSIYHGDEQFF
-	TRBV6-6	TRBJ2-1	CASRRGQGFQFF
-	TRBV30	TRBJ2-3	CAWCPAGAGDTQYF
-	TRBV14	TRBJ2-1	CASSQDVGPNNEQFF
-	TRBV5-1	TRBJ1-6	CASSLGGGLFVSPLHF
-	TRBV20-1	TRBJ1-3	CSASPWDRGNGNTIYF
-	TRBV28	TRBJ1-6	CASSLSTFDRVDSPLHF
-	TRBV3-1/TRBV3-2	TRBJ1-4	CASSSPASSRGEKLFF
-	TRBV3-1/TRBV3-2	TRBJ2-1	CASSQVGTESEQFF
-	TRBV19	TRBJ1-1	CASSQGPRAFF
-	TRBV10-3	TRBJ2-3	CAIWTSGASDTQYF
-	TRBV30	TRBJ1-6	CAWRPRAPSPLHF
few	TRBV28	TRBJ1-2	CASRRGTGNGYTF
-	TRBV29-1	TRBJ1-1	CSVEGWEGTEAFF
once	TRBV5-1	TRBJ2-6	CASKEPSGANVLTF
-	TRBV9	TRBJ2-5	CASSAGDRGAETQYF